Here is one TCR beta chain with its context. Libraries were prepared by immunoSEQ multiplex PCR; TCRdb keeps only in-frame clonotypes and omits some of them. In the table there are fewer than 250,000 clones, over 75% of which are singletons. Clinical histories supplied by participants themselves formed the basis of cohort assignment. The record originates from a study of blood T cell repertoires in COVID-19. Study in general: Samples of COVID-19 (acute and convalescent) were obtained from the United States, Italy and Spain.

This receptor was taken from a man in his thirties or forties in a cohort exposed to, infected with or recovered from COVID-19 (not recorded which). Material for sequencing was PBMCs or T cells enriched from blood (not recorded which).

The CDR3, as DNA: TGTGCCAGCAGTATCCGGACAGGGGCTGAGGGGGGCAATGAGCAGTTCTTC. It codes for CASSIRTGAEGGNEQFF. This sequence joins TRBV27 and TRBJ2-1, with 9 bases aligning to TRBD1. Looked up from germline, CDR1 is MNHEY and CDR2 is SMNVEV (reference sequence). The CDR3 totals 17 residues. The V segment lost 5 bases and the J segment 6 bases; nucleotides outside the gene matches: 14.